This T cell receptor beta chain was documented in a study of CD8 T cells in Susac syndrome. Notes on the study in general: The authors found fewer than 20 Susac-specific public clones in total CD8+ repertoires and a few in CD8+ TEMRA repertoires. The study conceded that relatively few individuals underwent its TCR sequencing and HLA analysis.

Worth noting for this clonotype: Antigen: not known.

Random hexamers served to reverse transcribe roughly 0.5 to 1 ug RNA. TCRdb ran MiXCR on the immunoSEQ multiplex PCR reads and lists one entry per CDR3 protein. The table shows 75,000 to 80,000 distinct CDR3 sequences, with 94% occurring only once. From blood CD8+ and CD4+ T cells, the TCR beta chain was sequenced. The Susac syndrome patients fit the recently defined diagnostic criteria for definite or probable disease. Trimming pared 5 bases from V and 1 base from J, leaving 15 bases between. The CDR3 spans 15 residues. In germline, CDR1 is SGHVS, CDR2 FNYEAQ. The sample taken for sequencing was CD8+ T cells from PBMCs. This receptor was identified in a human donor with Susac syndrome. The chain uses TRBV7-6 and TRBJ2-7; weak D call: TRBD1 (5 bases). CDR3 bases: TGTGCCAGCAGCCTTCGACAGTCTACTTCCTACGAGCAGTACTTC. Its translation: CASSLRQSTSYEQYF. Based on the CDR3 plus reference TRBV7-6 and TRBJ2-7, the full variable domain is GAGVSQSPRYKVTKRGQDVALRCDPISGHVSLYWYRQALGQGPEFLTYFNYEAQQDKSGLPNDRFSAERPEGSISTLTIQRTEQRDSAMYRCASSLRQSTSYEQYFGPGTRLTVT.